The sequence of this TCR beta chain was determined in a study of Graves' ophthalmopathy and Graves' hyperthyroidism listed by TCRdb under 2018. For context, the study as a whole: Peripheral blood was collected before any treatment was given, at the time of initial diagnosis. To tell Graves' ophthalmopathy apart from Graves' hyperthyroidism, and to predict which patients would progress to ophthalmopathy, the study relied on TCR beta repertoire signatures. In several hyperthyroidism patients, the T-cell repertoires found in thyroid tissue were compared with those found in blood. To explore V-J signatures that separate ophthalmopathy from hyperthyroidism, a discovery set of more than 95 patients was enrolled, consisting of 40 to 45 with ophthalmopathy and roughly 59 with stable hyperthyroidism. The 75 to 100 discovery patients were divided at random into training and test sets in a 7:3 ratio. In total, approximately 140 blood samples were TCR-sequenced: under 45 ophthalmopathy, some 72 hyperthyroidism and some 17 hyperthyroidism-to-ophthalmopathy patients. An independent validation cohort was composed of fewer than 20 hyperthyroidism patients and around 16 patients who later progressed from hyperthyroidism to ophthalmopathy. Following sample collection, hyperthyroidism patients were given methimazole at a starting dose of 30 mg daily, and ophthalmopathy patients were given high-dose intravenous methylprednisolone.

The CDR3 runs 17 residues from the cysteine to the phenylalanine. CDR3 DNA only is kept here, 51 bases in frame from base 1. V is cut back by 5 bases and J by 2 bases, with 13 bases in the junction unmatched. CDR1 and CDR2 were assigned from the germline V gene (reference sequence) as DFQATT and SNEGSKA. What the research found in general, with its limitations: Sample size was not statistically predetermined, and group allocation was not concealed from the investigators. In cross-validation, the 13-signature model distinguished ophthalmopathy from stable hyperthyroidism with around 86% sensitivity and about 81% specificity, while in the test set the corresponding values were about 80% and 75%. In validation, the model predicted ophthalmopathy progression with about 71% sensitivity and roughly 72% specificity; 12 predicted patients were CT-confirmed with GO in a median of around 6.5 months. Among expanded thyroid clonotypes with frequency above 0.001, most also showed up in blood, which suggests that blood repertoires may reflect the thyroid immune response.

The ophthalmopathy patients had moderately to severely active disease, with a Clinical Activity Score of 3 or higher, a NOSPECS grade of 4 or higher, and a disease duration of less than 3 months. Anyone with other autoimmune diseases, uncontrolled infections, pregnancy or lactation was excluded from the study. Clinical symptoms, serum thyroxine, TRAb, thyroid ultrasound and orbital computed tomography formed the basis of the diagnosis. Ficoll-Paque density gradient centrifugation was used to isolate PBMCs from 8 to 10 ml of fresh peripheral blood. Total RNA was extracted using Trizol reagent, and RNA quality was checked on an Agilent 2100 Bioanalyzer. The sample holds many counts of this clonotype. Its antigen target is currently unknown. Base qualities were left out, and no much larger clone turns up one base away. For repertoire sequencing, TCR beta CDR3 regions were amplified from RNA transcripts. HTBI primers and the Qiagen OneStep RT-PCR kit were used in a first-round RT-PCR, which was followed by a second-round multiplex PCR, size selection and purification. Sequencing of the libraries was carried out on an Illumina HiSeq2000 in paired-end mode with 100 bp reads. As for how the authors treated the data: Reads were processed with SOAPnuke, discarding reads with adapters, uncalled bases, mean Phred below 15, or no exact constant-primer or identifier match. High-quality paired reads were merged with COPE v1.2.5. Each unique nucleotide sequence was treated as a clonotype, and MiTCR v1.1 was used to align the clonotypes to the IMGT TRB V, D and J references. The analysis was limited to V-J combinations with a frequency above 0.0001, which together covered more than 98% of repertoires. A TCR clonal expansion and chaos score per V-J combination was defined as the ratio of F50 clonal expansion to chaos observed in the TCRdist matrix. Welch's t-statistics and random forest were used to reduce the features to about twelve V-J combinations, which were then used as input to a naive Bayes classifier. Thyroid-blood repertoire similarity was quantified with the Morisita-Horn index. The public reads were run again by TCRdb, first through fastp at Q25 and then through MiXCR, and only productive beta chains were kept. Each entry merges the rows of one CDR3 protein and shows their most common DNA and genes. In this record, the V and J calls reflect TCRdb's handling and not the investigators' own analysis. This sample comprises 360,000 or so distinct CDR3 sequences, around 20% of them detected only once. Roughly 1.5% of the sample is taken by the ten largest.

The sequenced sample consisted of peripheral blood. The sequence was collected from a woman aged 18-29 years with Graves' ophthalmopathy. Donor details come from another sample of the same person, matched by shared clones. This receptor chain uses TRBV20-1 and TRBJ2-5, with 11 bases aligning to TRBD2. CDR3 sequence: CSAPGPSGGPHQETQYF. The DNA sequence reads TGCAGTGCTCCTGGTCCTAGCGGGGGGCCCCATCAAGAGACCCAGTACTTC.